This entry lists 13 T cell receptor beta chains sequenced from one sample in a study of human T cells and chemical hapten exposure. TCRdb passed the RACE reads through MiXCR, listing each CDR3 protein once. The table includes approximately 71,000 distinct CDR3 sequences, 7.5% to 10% detected once. Time point indicated: patch test 1, 2 weeks after DPC sensitization. Treatment denoted: therapeutic diphenylcyclopropenone sensitization with weekly scalp DPC. The sequencing used whole blood, collected in connection with sensitization to the hapten diphenylcyclopropenone (DPC). The receptors stem from a woman in her 40s with alopecia areata. Some clones in this sample may be carry-over from other donors' samples.

This clonotype came up many times. The chain uses TRBV29-1 and TRBJ2-5; the match to TRBD1 covers 7 bases. V lost 7 bases, J lost 1 base, and 6 bases stayed unmatched. Germline values: CDR1 SQVTM, CDR2 ANQGSEA. The CDR3 is 13 residues long. The CDR3: CSAGRDSQETQYF. CDR3 coding DNA: TGCAGCGCCGGCCGGGACAGCCAAGAGACCCAGTACTTC.

This clonotype has at least ten counts. The CDR3 loop reads CASSFRQGYETTGELFF. Here the CDR3 DNA reads TGTGCCAGCAGTTTTCGACAGGGGTACGAGACCACCGGGGAGCTGTTTTTT. This rearrangement joins TRBV27 to TRBJ2-2, with 8 bases identical to TRBD1. The CDR3 runs to 17 residues. V lost 3 bases and J lost 4; bases outside the gene matches: 10. Germline assignment: CDR1 MNHEY and CDR2 SMNVEV (reference sequence).

J is TRBJ1-1 and V is TRBV5-8, with 8 bases identical to TRBD1. CDR3 length equals 13 residues. The germline V gene has CDR1 SGHTS and CDR2 YDEGEE. The junction had 2 bases not matched to a gene; V was cut back by 3 bases and J by 4 bases. CDR3 bases: TGTGCCAGCAGCTGGACAGGGACCACTGAAGCTTTCTTT. Amino acid sequence: CASSWTGTTEAFF. Full variable domain (remainder filled in from reference TRBV5-8 and TRBJ1-1): EAGVTQSPTHLIKTRGQQATLRCSPISGHTSVYWYQQALGLGLQFLLWYDEGEERNRGNFPPRFSGRQFPNYSSELNVNALELEDSALYLCASSWTGTTEAFFGQGTRLTVV.

This clonotype was observed at least ten times. The V and J genes are TRBV4-3 and TRBJ2-1, with D perhaps being TRBD1 or TRBD2 (5 bases each). With 3 bases removed from V and 0 bases from J, the gap between germline ends came to 12 bases. CDR1 and CDR2 (germline): LGHNA, YSLEER. This CDR3 is 16 amino acids long. In DNA form, the CDR3 reads TGCGCCAGCAGCCACTCGGGGACCATCTCCTACAATGAGCAGTTCTTC. Protein product: CASSHSGTISYNEQFF.

This clonotype was detected ten times or more. The V call is TRBV28, the J call TRBJ2-7; no definite D call. The CDR3 runs 14 residues. Trimming took off 3 bases at V and 2 bases at J, with 11 bases between the two ends. Germline values: CDR1 MDHEN, CDR2 SYDVKM. As DNA, the CDR3 is TGTGCCAGCAGTTTTGAAGAGGTTGCCTACGAGCAGTACTTC. This sequence encodes CASSFEEVAYEQYF.

This clonotype was seen at least ten times. The chain recombines TRBV7-9 with TRBJ1-2, with 8 bases that match TRBD1. Germline trimming cut 3 bases from V and 4 bases from J; bases unmatched to any gene: 7. There are 15 residues in the CDR3. Germline-derived CDR1 and CDR2 are SEHNR and FQNEAQ (reference sequence). The DNA for the CDR3 is TGTGCCAGCAGCTTGGGTGCAGGGGGCGGCTATGGCTACACCTTC. It is translated as CASSLGAGGGYGYTF.

This chain links TRBV6-2 or TRBV6-3 with TRBJ2-2, with TRBD1 identical over 8 bases. The length of the CDR3 is 15 residues. V shed 5 bases and J 1 base; nucleotides not matched to a gene: 3. Germline-derived CDR1 and CDR2 are MNHEY and SVGEGT. For the CDR3, the DNA is TGTGCCAGCAGTCCGGGACAGGAGAACACCGGGGAGCTGTTTTTT. As protein: CASSPGQENTGELFF.

This clonotype was counted ten times or more. The chain joins TRBV7-2 to TRBJ1-6; 9 nucleotides agree with TRBD1. Germline trimming cut 1 base from V and 7 bases from J; bases unmatched to any gene: 5. The CDR3 totals 16 residues. CDR1 SGHTA and CDR2 FQGNSA come from the germline V gene. CDR3 residues: CASSLGGTGWNSPLHF. CDR3 in DNA: TGTGCCAGCAGCTTAGGTGGGACAGGGTGGAATTCACCCCTCCACTTT.

The rearrangement links TRBV29-1 to TRBJ1-3; perhaps TRBD1 as D (5 bases). The CDR3 sequence is 14 residues long. Per germline, CDR1 SQVTM and CDR2 ANQGSEA. The V end lost 3 bases, the J end lost 0 bases, and 9 bases lay between the germline ends. The CDR3 nucleotides read TGCAGCGTTGAGGTGGACACCTCTGGAAACACCATATATTTT. Translation: CSVEVDTSGNTIYF.

This clonotype was seen a handful of times. The chain joins TRBV5-4 to TRBJ2-1; TRBD2 agrees at 11 bases. The CDR3 is made up of 13 amino acids. Trimming took 6 bases from V and 8 from J; bases not matched to a gene: 4. Germline CDR1 is SGHNT and CDR2 is YYREEE (reference sequence). This chain's CDR3 is CASTSGGWDEQFF. The DNA of the CDR3 is TGTGCCAGCACTAGCGGGGGGTGGGATGAGCAGTTCTTC. Full variable domain (missing parts from reference TRBV5-4 and TRBJ2-1): ETGVTQSPTHLIKTRGQQVTLRCSSQSGHNTVSWYQQALGQGPQFIFQYYREEENGRGNFPPRFSGLQFPNYSSELNVNALELDDSALYLCASTSGGWDEQFFGPGTRLTVL.

This clonotype was counted ten times or more. V usage is TRBV12-3 or TRBV12-4 and J usage is TRBJ1-6; D is perhaps TRBD1 (6 bases). Deletions cut 5 bases from V and 8 bases from J, with 16 bases between. This CDR3 has 15 residues. The CDR3 here is CASSTPGGGHSPLHF. The CDR3 nucleotides read TGTGCCAGCAGTACACCCGGAGGGGGACATTCACCCCTCCACTTT.

This clonotype was observed at least ten times. This rearrangement joins TRBV7-6 to TRBJ2-1; D possibly uses TRBD1 or TRBD2 (5 bases each). Germline V gene data show CDR1 as SGHVS and CDR2 as FNYEAQ. Trimming removed 5 bases at V and 0 bases at J, with 11 bases between. The CDR3 has 15 residues. This chain's CDR3 is CASSIGTASYNEQFF. The CDR3 coding sequence is TGTGCCAGCAGCATCGGGACGGCCTCCTACAATGAGCAGTTCTTC. Variable domain in full (rest from reference TRBV7-6 and TRBJ2-1): GAGVSQSPRYKVTKRGQDVALRCDPISGHVSLYWYRQALGQGPEFLTYFNYEAQQDKSGLPNDRFSAERPEGSISTLTIQRTEQRDSAMYRCASSIGTASYNEQFFGPGTRLTVL.

This clonotype was seen a handful of times. The gene calls are TRBV7-2 and TRBJ2-7; 12 nucleotides agree with TRBD2. Germline CDR1 SGHTA, CDR2 FQGNSA. The V segment lost 1 base and the J segment 5 bases; nucleotides outside the gene matches: 3. The CDR3 has 15 amino acids. CDR3 sequence reads: CASSLGLAGGDEQYF. The CDR3 nucleotides are TGTGCCAGCAGCTTAGGGCTAGCGGGGGGGGACGAGCAGTACTTC.